Described below is a single T cell receptor (beta chain) sequence and its context. Its target is not known. A much larger clone differs by one base, so this may be a read error. The source of the sample is a study of tumor and adjacent non-tumor tissue in lung cancer. No cell sorting was done before RNA was extracted from the tissue. Between August and November 2014, newly diagnosed, chemotherapy-naive lung cancer patients underwent thoracic surgery in China. The germline CDR1 and CDR2 sequences are DFQATT and SNEGSKA (reference sequence). The CDR3 loop spans 13 amino acids. Study-level results: Higher tumor TCR diversity was associated with shorter survival. Tumor repertoires had a smaller top 100 clone share than normal lung.

Three rounds of nested PCR, following a modified ARM-PCR protocol, produced the TCRbeta library. TCRdb independently ran MiXCR on the multiplex PCR reads; one entry per CDR3 protein. The table lists 120,000 or so distinct CDR3 sequences, about 66% of them singletons, with 10% to 15% in the top ten. The rearrangement links TRBV20-1 to TRBJ1-2; a possible D gene is TRBD1 (5 bases). Sequenced: lung tumor tissue. The TCR was taken from a man aged 25 to 40 with non-small cell lung cancer. The chain's CDR3 is CRATSRANYGYTF. The CDR3 DNA reads TGCAGAGCTACATCCAGGGCCAACTATGGCTACACCTTC.